This T cell receptor (beta chain) originates from a study of vaccination effects on CD4 cells after COVID-19. Study as a whole: Post-vaccine draws lagged the second dose by a median of 72 days. Overall study findings and caveats: Convalescent patients were scarce, and early post-infection timepoints were absent.

Trimming cost V 4 bases and J 5 bases; bases outside gene matches: 9. This CDR3 has 15 amino acids. Germline V lookup: CDR1 SEHNR, CDR2 FQNEAQ (reference sequence). Assay: immunoSEQ multiplex PCR; the TCRdb copy retains only in-frame clones and omits some. The data show about 28,000 clones, 73% seen once. Of note for this clone: What it binds is unknown.

Antigen-specific CD4+ T cells were expanded with viral peptide pools in the ViraFEST assay before sequencing. Between days 9 and 10 of culture, CD4+ T cells were separated out. As their vaccination, participants received two doses of either BNT162b2 or mRNA-1273. Recipients of the vaccine had no prior SARS-CoV-2 infection and negative nucleocapsid antibodies. Sequenced material: CD4+ T cells from PBMCs cultured with HCoV-NL63 spike peptides, taken after COVID-19 vaccination. The rearrangement joins TRBV7-9 to TRBJ2-5; 8 bases line up with TRBD1. This TCR was recovered from a human donor who received a COVID-19 vaccine. CDR3 sequence reads: CASSSPDRGVETQYF. DNA for the CDR3: TGTGCCAGCAGCTCGCCAGACAGGGGAGTTGAGACCCAGTACTTC.